One and the same sample provided the 18 T cell receptor beta chains below, sequenced in a study of T-cell reconstitution after alpha-beta-depleted transplantation in children. The TCRbeta library was prepared with unique molecular identifiers. TCRdb reprocessed the PCR reads with MiXCR, giving one entry per CDR3 protein. The data hold 400,000 to 550,000 distinct CDR3 sequences, with 10% observed a single time. The input for sequencing was PBMCs, taken before TCRalphabeta/CD19-depleted stem cell transplant. The receptors stem from a child aged 2-15 years with inherited bone marrow failure, due to receive a stem cell transplant.

This clonotype was picked up many times. J is TRBJ1-2 and V is TRBV20-1; 7 nucleotides line up with TRBD1. This CDR3 has 13 amino acids. Looked up from germline, CDR1 is DFQATT and CDR2 is SNEGSKA (reference sequence). V dropped 6 bases and J dropped 3; count of bases not matched to a gene: 7. The CDR3: CSAEDRSDYGYTF. CDR3 DNA sequence: TGCAGTGCGGAGGACAGGTCCGACTATGGCTACACCTTC.

This clonotype showed up many times. This chain connects TRBV12-3 or TRBV12-4 to TRBJ2-7; maybe TRBD2 (6 bases). The CDR3 consists of 14 residues. The V end was cut by 2 bases, the J end by 6 bases, with 14 bases between. Here the CDR3 DNA reads TGTGCCAGCAGTTTAAGGGGCCACGGGGGCGAGCAGTACTTC. This gives the protein CASSLRGHGGEQYF.

This clonotype was seen a handful of times. J is TRBJ1-4 and V is TRBV20-1; D not certain. The germline V and J ends were trimmed by 2 bases and 6 bases, with 10 bases remaining between them. CDR1 and CDR2 (germline): DFQATT, SNEGSKA (reference sequence). CDR3 size: 13 residues. Written as DNA, the CDR3 is TGCAGTGCTAGACCCCGGTCCCATGAAAAACTGTTTTTT. Translating gives CSARPRSHEKLFF.

This clonotype turned up a few times. This CDR3 reads CASSETGFYEQYF. CDR3 nucleotide sequence: TGCGCCAGCAGCGAGACAGGGTTCTACGAGCAGTACTTC. The rearrangement uses TRBV5-1 and TRBJ2-7; 7 bases agree with TRBD1. The V segment lost 4 bases and the J segment 3 bases; nucleotides outside the gene matches: 4. Germline CDR1 is SGHRS and CDR2 is YFSETQ. The CDR3 loop spans 13 amino acids. The full variable domain, rest sourced from reference TRBV5-1 and TRBJ2-7, is KAGVTQTPRYLIKTRGQQVTLSCSPISGHRSVSWYQQTPGQGLQFLFEYFSETQRNKGNFPGRFSGRQFSNSRSEMNVSTLELGDSALYLCASSETGFYEQYFGPGTRLTVT.

This clonotype was recorded a few times. The chain is built from TRBV7-8 and TRBJ2-5, with no clear D. V gave up 5 bases and J gave up 0 bases, with 22 bases separating them. CDR1 is SGHVS, CDR2 FQNEAQ, per germline. The CDR3 runs 18 residues. The CDR3 sequence: CASSASVQTFKYQETQYF. The DNA for the CDR3 is TGTGCCAGCAGCGCGAGTGTACAGACCTTCAAATACCAAGAGACCCAGTACTTC.

This clonotype was counted many times. The chain has TRBV3-1 and TRBJ2-3, with TRBD2 matching over 12 bases. V lost 9 bases and J lost 7; bases outside the gene matches: 8. This CDR3 contains 14 residues. CDR1 is LGHDT and CDR2 is YNNKEL in the germline V gene (reference sequence). The CDR3 here is CASQLAGGENTQYF. The DNA for the CDR3 is TGTGCCAGTCAACTAGCGGGAGGAGAAAATACGCAGTATTTT.

This clonotype was recorded at least ten times. J is TRBJ2-3 and V is TRBV20-1; tentatively, D is TRBD2 (5 bases). V lost 6 bases and J lost 1, with 17 bases in between. Looked up from germline, CDR1 is DFQATT and CDR2 is SNEGSKA (reference sequence). The CDR3 has 15 amino acids. The CDR3 DNA sequence: TGCAGTGCCACCCGCGCCCGTAGCGGCACAGATACGCAGTATTTT. Encoded protein: CSATRARSGTDTQYF.

This clonotype showed up many times. The J gene is TRBJ2-7, the V gene TRBV4-3; tentatively, D is TRBD1 or TRBD2 (6 bases each). This CDR3 spans 15 amino acids. Trimming removed 4 bases at V and 7 bases at J, with 20 bases between. Germline-derived CDR1 and CDR2 are LGHNA and YSLEER. This CDR3 is CASSPHLEGRGEQYF. DNA for the CDR3: TGCGCCAGCAGCCCACATCTGGAGGGAAGGGGGGAGCAGTACTTC.

This clonotype was seen repeatedly, ten times or more. V is TRBV15 and J is TRBJ2-7; D call uncertain. The germline V gene has CDR1 LNHNV and CDR2 YYDKDF (reference sequence). The germline V and J ends were trimmed by 5 bases and 6 bases, with 20 bases remaining between them. CDR3 size: 15 residues. CDR3 DNA sequence: TGTGCCACCAGCCGAGTTCTCGGTGGCGCCGGCGAGCAGTACTTC. Encoded protein: CATSRVLGGAGEQYF.

CDR3 protein: CASSRLRGAMAEAFF. CDR3 nucleotide sequence: TGTGCCAGCAGCCGACTACGCGGGGCGATGGCTGAAGCTTTCTTT. V gene TRBV7-2 combines with J gene TRBJ1-1; the D gene is possibly TRBD1 (5 bases). The germline V gene has CDR1 SGHTA and CDR2 FQGNSA. Trimming stripped 5 bases from V and 6 bases from J, with 19 bases between. This CDR3 is 15 amino acids long.

This clonotype occurred many times. V and J are TRBV20-1 and TRBJ1-2; unclear D gene. The V end was cut by 6 bases, the J end by 3 bases, with 17 bases between. CDR3 size: 14 residues. Germline V lookup: CDR1 DFQATT, CDR2 SNEGSKA (reference sequence). CDR3 coding DNA: TGCAGTGCAATTCGACATTCGGCATACTATGGCTACACCTTC. This codes for CSAIRHSAYYGYTF.

There are many counts of this clonotype. V is TRBV6-2 or TRBV6-3 and J is TRBJ2-1, with TRBD2 matching over 13 bases. The CDR3 runs 17 residues. The trim removed 5 bases at V and 9 bases at J, leaving 13 bases unmatched. CDR1 MNHEY and CDR2 SVGEGT come from the germline V gene. CDR3 nucleotides: TGTGCCAGCAGTCCCCGGGCGACTAGCGGGAGGATAACTGAGCAGTTCTTC. Translation gives CASSPRATSGRITEQFF.

This clonotype was seen at least ten times. The V gene is TRBV11-2, the J gene TRBJ1-4; D might be TRBD1 (5 bases). The CDR3 length is 18 residues. Germline V gene sequence: CDR1 SGHAT, CDR2 FQNNGV. V lost 2 bases, J lost 0 bases, and 16 bases lay in between. CDR3 residues: CASSLQGPLVATNEKLFF. For the CDR3, the DNA is TGTGCCAGCAGCTTACAGGGACCCTTAGTTGCAACTAATGAAAAACTGTTTTTT.

This chain links TRBV11-2 with TRBJ2-1, with a tentative D call TRBD2 (5 bases). Germline lookup yields CDR1 SGHAT and CDR2 FQNNGV. The CDR3 sequence is 16 residues long. The V end lost 1 base, the J end lost 2 bases, and 12 bases lay between the germline ends. The CDR3 is CASSLVGVRAYNEQFF. The DNA of the CDR3 is TGTGCCAGCAGCTTAGTCGGGGTTCGCGCCTACAATGAGCAGTTCTTC.

This clonotype was counted only a few times. The chain recombines TRBV28 with TRBJ2-3; D might be TRBD1 or TRBD2, each matching 6 bases. CDR1 MDHEN and CDR2 SYDVKM come from the germline V gene. The CDR3 contains 15 residues. Trimming removed 9 bases from V and 3 bases from J, with 19 bases in between. The CDR3 DNA reads TGTGCCAGTACTCTAGCGCGAGGGGGAACAGATACGCAGTATTTT. Protein sequence: CASTLARGGTDTQYF.

Note on this clonotype: This may come from a read error, since a much larger clone is one base off. The gene calls are TRBV6-5 and TRBJ1-2, with D perhaps matching TRBD1 (6 bases). The CDR3 length is 12 residues. CDR1 and CDR2 (germline): MNHEY, SVGAGI. The CDR3 region has the DNA TGTGCCAGCAGTAGGAACAGGGCTGGCTTCACCTTC. Translated, it gives CASSRNRAGFTF.

The rearrangement links TRBV7-2 to TRBJ2-2, with D maybe TRBD2 (7 bases). Trimming pared 4 bases from V and 7 bases from J, leaving 16 bases between. Germline V gives CDR1 SGHTA, CDR2 FQGNSA. The CDR3 is 15 amino acids. CDR3 DNA: TGTGCCAGCAGCTACCTTCGGGGGGCGGGCGGGGAGCTGTTTTTT. Encoded protein: CASSYLRGAGGELFF.

The sample holds many counts of this clonotype. Here the CDR3 DNA reads TGTGCCAGCACCATCCCGGGACAGGGAGAGACCCAGTACTTC. It yields the protein CASTIPGQGETQYF. The rearrangement uses TRBV28 and TRBJ2-5; 9 bases align to TRBD1. Germline trimming cut 7 bases from V and 4 bases from J; bases unmatched to any gene: 7. The CDR3 sequence is 14 residues long. Germline CDR1 and CDR2: MDHEN and SYDVKM.